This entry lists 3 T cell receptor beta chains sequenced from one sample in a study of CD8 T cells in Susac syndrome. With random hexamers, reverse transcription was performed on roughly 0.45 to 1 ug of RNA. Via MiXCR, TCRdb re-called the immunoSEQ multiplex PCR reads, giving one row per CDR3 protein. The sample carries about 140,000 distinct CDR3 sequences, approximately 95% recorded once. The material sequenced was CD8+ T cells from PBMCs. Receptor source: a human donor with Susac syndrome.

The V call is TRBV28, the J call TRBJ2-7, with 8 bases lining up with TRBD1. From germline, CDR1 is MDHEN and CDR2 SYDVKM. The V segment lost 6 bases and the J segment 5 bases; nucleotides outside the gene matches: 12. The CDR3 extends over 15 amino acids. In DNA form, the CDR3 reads TGTGCCAGCAGGGCCCGGACAGGGATAACCAACGAGCAGTACTTC. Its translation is CASRARTGITNEQYF.

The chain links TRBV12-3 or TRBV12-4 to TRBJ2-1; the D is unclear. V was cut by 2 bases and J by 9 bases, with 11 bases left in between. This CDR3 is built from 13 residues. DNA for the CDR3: TGTGCCAGCAGTTTAAGCCCCCCGGGTGAGCAGTTCTTC. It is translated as CASSLSPPGEQFF.

The CDR3 DNA is TGTGCCAGCAGCCCTCCCGGGAGGAAATACGAGCAGTACTTC. Residues: CASSPPGRKYEQYF. The chain has TRBV5-4 and TRBJ2-7; TRBD2 agrees at 7 bases. The CDR3 totals 14 residues. Germline V gene data show CDR1 as SGHNT and CDR2 as YYREEE (reference sequence). The V segment lost 4 bases and the J segment 4 bases; nucleotides outside the gene matches: 8.